These T cell receptor beta chains were read from a single sample in a study of blood T cell repertoires in COVID-19. Here immunoSEQ multiplex PCR was the method, and the copy in TCRdb shows in-frame clones only, minus some. The sample lists some 390,000 clones, 80% to 90% occurring once. Material for sequencing was peripheral blood. The receptors originated from a woman aged 60 to 75 with COVID-19, enrolled during active disease. CDR3s include the opening cysteine and the closing phenylalanine or tryptophan. The order of the fields is J gene, D gene, V gene, clone size, CDR3 protein, CDR3 DNA. A D gene is named only where the DNA matches it firmly. Only part of the rows carry a size: once, few, many, or a class if the clone is expanded.

TRBJ2-1,-,TRBV5-1,once,CASSYGGSSYNEQFF,TGCGCCAGCAGTTATGGCGGAAGCTCCTACAATGAGCAGTTCTTC
TRBJ1-5,-,TRBV18,-,CASSFLGSSGSNQPQHF,TGTGCCAGCTCATTTCTTGGTTCCTCAGGGAGCAATCAGCCCCAGCATTTT
TRBJ1-2,TRBD1,TRBV5-1,few,CASSLGTGQSYGYTF,TGCGCCAGCAGCTTGGGGACAGGGCAGAGCTATGGCTACACCTTC
TRBJ2-2,-,TRBV19,-,CASEIQAGTGELFF,TGTGCCAGTGAAATCCAGGCGGGCACCGGGGAGCTGTTTTTT
TRBJ1-6,TRBD1,TRBV19,once,CASRDTGVSYNSPLHF,TGTGCCAGTAGAGACACAGGGGTATCCTATAATTCACCCCTCCACTTT
TRBJ1-1,-,TRBV19,-,CASSPRQASRSMNTEAFF,TGTGCCAGTAGCCCAAGACAGGCTAGTAGGTCGATGAACACTGAAGCTTTCTTT
TRBJ1-3,-,TRBV21-1,-,CASRPVRDREFPLPGNTIYF,TGTGCCAGCAGGCCAGTTCGGGACAGGGAATTTCCTCTCCCTGGAAACACCATATATTTT
TRBJ1-1,TRBD1,TRBV15,-,CATSREQGPPEAFF,TGTGCCACCAGCAGAGAACAGGGGCCCCCTGAAGCTTTCTTT
TRBJ1-2,TRBD1,TRBV4-1,-,CASSQGDRGMNGYTF,TGCGCCAGCAGCCAAGGGGACAGGGGGATGAATGGCTACACCTTC
TRBJ1-2,-,TRBV6-5,-,CASSYITGGSPGYTF,TGTGCCAGCAGTTACATTACGGGGGGCTCGCCCGGCTACACCTTC
TRBJ1-2,TRBD1,TRBV29-1,-,CSVGQRTGEAYTF,TGCAGCGTTGGACAAAGGACAGGGGAAGCCTACACCTTC
TRBJ2-3,-,TRBV12-3/TRBV12-4,once,CASSTQGIDTQYF,TGTGCCAGCAGTACACAGGGTATTGATACGCAGTATTTT
TRBJ2-7,-,TRBV5-1,-,CAIQGSYEQYF,TGCGCCATACAGGGCTCCTACGAGCAGTACTTC
TRBJ1-3,-,TRBV18,few,CASSAEAASGNTIYF,TGTGCCAGCTCAGCAGAGGCCGCCTCTGGAAACACCATATATTTT
TRBJ1-1,-,TRBV5-1,-,CARMDQGRESFF,TGCGCCAGGATGGATCAGGGGCGGGAGTCTTTCTTT
TRBJ1-6,-,TRBV25-1,-,CASSHLGADSPLHF,TGTGCCAGCAGCCATTTGGGAGCGGATTCACCCCTCCACTTT
TRBJ2-1,-,TRBV5-5,-,CASSGYRDTEQFF,TGTGCCAGCAGTGGGTATCGGGACACCGAGCAGTTCTTC
TRBJ2-1,TRBD1,TRBV18,-,CASSPVRTGPYNEQFF,TGTGCCAGCTCACCGGTCCGGACAGGGCCATACAATGAGCAGTTCTTC
TRBJ2-3,-,TRBV19,-,CASSAPPRADTQYF,TGTGCCAGTAGTGCGCCCCCCAGGGCAGATACGCAGTATTTT
TRBJ1-1,-,TRBV5-1,-,CASSLDPTGQRGTEAFF,TGCGCCAGCAGCTTGGATCCTACAGGCCAAAGGGGCACTGAAGCTTTCTTT
TRBJ1-6,TRBD1,TRBV30,-,CAWEGQGGSPLHF,TGTGCCTGGGAGGGACAGGGGGGGTCACCCCTCCACTTT
TRBJ2-5,TRBD2,TRBV27,-,CASSFGLAIGTQYF,TGTGCCAGCAGTTTTGGACTAGCGATAGGGACCCAGTACTTC
TRBJ1-2,-,TRBV14,-,CASSPGSYGYTF,TGTGCCAGCAGCCCCGGGTCCTATGGCTACACCTTC
TRBJ1-1,-,TRBV11-2,-,CASSSSGLKAFF,TGTGCCAGCAGCTCCTCGGGACTTAAAGCTTTCTTT
TRBJ1-3,-,TRBV24-1,-,CATSTVKIPRTDSSGNTIYF,TGTGCCACCAGCACCGTTAAAATCCCCCGGACGGACAGCTCTGGAAACACCATATATTTT
TRBJ1-1,-,TRBV5-1,once,CASSLVADTEAFF,TGCGCCAGCAGCTTGGTGGCAGACACTGAAGCTTTCTTT